Listed below are T cell receptor beta chains from one sample, sequenced in a study of identical twins. TCRdb reanalysed the 5' RACE reads using MiXCR and keeps one entry per CDR3 protein. Among 450,000 or so distinct CDR3 sequences listed, about 13% were seen once. This sample also belongs to another study, concerning yellow fever vaccine responses in identical twins.

The sequenced material came from CD4+ T cells sorted from blood. The source is a woman under 30 in good health. Each CDR3 is given with its conserved first and last residue. The D gene is left open where the match is weak. Only part of the rows carry a size: once, few, many, or a class if the clone is expanded.

V gene | clone size | D gene | CDR3 protein
TRBV12-3/TRBV12-4 | NA | NA | CASSYRVESPLHF
TRBV4-1 | few | TRBD2 | CASSQEATSGRTIININEQFF
TRBV7-2 | NA | TRBD2 | CASSTRLAGVGDTQYF
TRBV29-1 | many | NA | CSVSTASTDTQYF
TRBV10-3 | NA | TRBD1 | CAIRETGGDYGYTF
TRBV6-1 | few | NA | CATNGAESEKLFF
TRBV28 | NA | TRBD2 | CASSSAGSGTDTQYF
TRBV11-2 | few | TRBD1 | CASSIRGQGRNTGELFF
TRBV10-3 | few | NA | CAIRGDGTYTDTQYF
TRBV7-9 | NA | NA | CASSLDGLNTEAFF
TRBV7-9 | NA | NA | CASSLQGISNTEAFF
TRBV11-2 | NA | NA | CASSRTKTEAFF
TRBV5-1 | NA | NA | CASSPEAGWFNEQFF
TRBV19 | NA | NA | CASSQLSSYNEQFF
TRBV5-1 | few | NA | CASSFREWSDTQYF
TRBV24-1 | NA | TRBD2 | CATSDTPGGETQYF
TRBV4-1 | few | TRBD1 | CASSQLGTGLGNEQFF
TRBV20-1 | many | NA | CSAREGARPDTQYF
TRBV10-1 | NA | TRBD2 | CASSLAGDRYEQFF
TRBV27 | few | TRBD2 | CASSFTAGGGETQYF
TRBV29-1 | few | TRBD1 | CSVAGWLQGIMVEQYF
TRBV6-2/TRBV6-3 | few | TRBD2 | CASSWPGLAGVGELFF
TRBV5-1 | many | NA | CASTGDSYEQYF
TRBV9 | NA | NA | CASSVGHANTGELFF
TRBV7-8 | NA | NA | CASSLGRQGGETQYF
TRBV12-3/TRBV12-4 | many | NA | CASSLAPSVGEQFF
TRBV15 | many | NA | CATSRDVQITDTQYF
TRBV28 | few | NA | CASSYPKGFTYEQYF
TRBV30 | NA | NA | CAWRGGEGAYEQYF
TRBV7-9 | few | NA | CASSPTIGSEQFF
TRBV6-1 | NA | NA | CATKGTVSTDTQYF
TRBV20-1 | few | NA | CSTQPRGRTDTQYF
TRBV9 | few | NA | CASSGDRYQETQYF
TRBV29-1 | NA | TRBD2 | CSASRVAGGRNEQFF
TRBV5-1 | many | TRBD1 | CASSWDGQGVTEAFF
TRBV20-1 | NA | NA | CSASGLTGREQYF
TRBV28 | few | TRBD1 | CASSSPGGQGGETQYF
TRBV7-8 | many | TRBD2 | CASSLRTSGGSRIRETQYF
TRBV12-3/TRBV12-4 | few | NA | CASGLPSGDTEAFF
TRBV7-8 | NA | TRBD1 | CASSYQGGGYGYTF
TRBV7-2 | NA | NA | CASSLGRADGYTF
TRBV14 | NA | NA | CASSLQRGARAGELFF
TRBV7-3 | few | NA | CASSLMVGGRADTQYF
TRBV6-2/TRBV6-3 | NA | NA | CASSREGTEAFF
TRBV28 | NA | NA | CASVRGAANTDTQYF